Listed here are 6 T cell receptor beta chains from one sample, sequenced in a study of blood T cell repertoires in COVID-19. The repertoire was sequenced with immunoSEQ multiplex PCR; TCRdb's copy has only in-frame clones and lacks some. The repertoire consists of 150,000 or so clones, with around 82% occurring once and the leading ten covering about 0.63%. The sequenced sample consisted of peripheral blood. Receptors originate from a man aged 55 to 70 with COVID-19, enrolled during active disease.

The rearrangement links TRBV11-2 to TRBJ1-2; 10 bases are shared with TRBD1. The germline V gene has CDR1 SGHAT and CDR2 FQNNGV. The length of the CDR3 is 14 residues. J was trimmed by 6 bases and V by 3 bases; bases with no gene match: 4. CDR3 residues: CASSLGTGANGYTF. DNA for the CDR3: TGTGCCAGCAGCTTGGGGACAGGGGCGAATGGCTACACCTTC. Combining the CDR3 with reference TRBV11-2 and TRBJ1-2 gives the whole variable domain EAGVAQSPRYKIIEKRQSVAFWCNPISGHATLYWYQQILGQGPKLLIQFQNNGVVDDSQLPKDRFSAERLKGVDSTLKIQPAKLEDSAVYLCASSLGTGANGYTFGSGTRLTVV.

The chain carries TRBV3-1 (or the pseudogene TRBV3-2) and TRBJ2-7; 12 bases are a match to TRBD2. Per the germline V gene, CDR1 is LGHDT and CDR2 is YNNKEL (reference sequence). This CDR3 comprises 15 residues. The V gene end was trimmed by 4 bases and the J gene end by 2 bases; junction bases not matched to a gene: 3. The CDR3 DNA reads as TGTGCCAGCAGCCTAGGACTAGCGGGGACCTACGAGCAGTACTTC. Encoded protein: CASSLGLAGTYEQYF.

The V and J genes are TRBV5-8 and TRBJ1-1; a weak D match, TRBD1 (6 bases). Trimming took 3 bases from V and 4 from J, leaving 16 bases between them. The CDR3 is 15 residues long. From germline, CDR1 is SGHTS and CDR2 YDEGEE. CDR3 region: CASSWGQGLSTEAFF. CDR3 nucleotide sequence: TGTGCCAGCAGCTGGGGGCAGGGGCTGAGCACTGAAGCTTTCTTT.

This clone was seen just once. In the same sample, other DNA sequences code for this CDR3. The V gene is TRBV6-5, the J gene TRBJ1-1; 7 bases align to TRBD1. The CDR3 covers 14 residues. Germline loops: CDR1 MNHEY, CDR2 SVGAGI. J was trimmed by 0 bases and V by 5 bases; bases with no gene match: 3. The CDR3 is CASSRDSLNTEAFF. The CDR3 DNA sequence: TGTGCCAGCAGTCGGGACAGCCTGAACACTGAAGCTTTCTTT.

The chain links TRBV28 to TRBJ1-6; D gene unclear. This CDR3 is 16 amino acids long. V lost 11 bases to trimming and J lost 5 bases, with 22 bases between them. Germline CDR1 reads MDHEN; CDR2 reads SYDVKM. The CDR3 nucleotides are TGTGCCGGTATGGGAGGGTTAGGAAGAAATAATTCACCCCTCCACTTT. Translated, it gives CAGMGGLGRNNSPLHF. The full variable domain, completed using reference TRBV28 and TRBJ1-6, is DVKVTQSSRYLVKRTGEKVFLECVQDMDHENMFWYRQDPGLGLRLIYFSYDVKMKEKGDIPEGYSVSREKKERFSLILESASTNQTSMYLCAGMGGLGRNNSPLHFGNGTRLTVT.

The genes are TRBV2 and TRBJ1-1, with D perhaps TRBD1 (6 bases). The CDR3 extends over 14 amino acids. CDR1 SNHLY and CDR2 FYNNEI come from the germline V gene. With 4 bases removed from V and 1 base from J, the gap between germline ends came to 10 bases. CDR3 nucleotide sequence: TGTGCCAGCAGTGGGGCAGGGGCGAACACTGAAGCTTTCTTT. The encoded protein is CASSGAGANTEAFF.